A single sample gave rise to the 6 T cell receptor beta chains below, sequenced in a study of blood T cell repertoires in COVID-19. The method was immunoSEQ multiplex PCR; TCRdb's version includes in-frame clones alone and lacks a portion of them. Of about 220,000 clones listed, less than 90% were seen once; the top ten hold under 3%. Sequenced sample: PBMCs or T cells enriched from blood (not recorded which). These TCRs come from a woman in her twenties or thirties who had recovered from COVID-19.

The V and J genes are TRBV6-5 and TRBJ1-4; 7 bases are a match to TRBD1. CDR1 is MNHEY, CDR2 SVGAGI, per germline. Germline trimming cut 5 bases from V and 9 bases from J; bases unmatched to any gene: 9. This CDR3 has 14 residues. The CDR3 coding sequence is TGTGCCAGCAGTACCAGGGACAGCTTGCAAAAACTGTTTTTT. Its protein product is CASSTRDSLQKLFF.

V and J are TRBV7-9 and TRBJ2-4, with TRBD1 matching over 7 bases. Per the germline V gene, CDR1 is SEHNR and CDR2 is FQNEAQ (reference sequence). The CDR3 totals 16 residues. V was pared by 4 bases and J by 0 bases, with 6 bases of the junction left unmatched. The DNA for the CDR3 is TGTGCCAGCAGCTCCGACAGGGCTCTAGCCAAAAACATTCAGTACTTC. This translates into CASSSDRALAKNIQYF.

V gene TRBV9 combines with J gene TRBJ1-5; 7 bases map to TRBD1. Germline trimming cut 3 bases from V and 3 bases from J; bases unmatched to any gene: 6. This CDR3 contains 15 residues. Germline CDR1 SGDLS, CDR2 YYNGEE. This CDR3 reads CASSARGTVNQPQHF. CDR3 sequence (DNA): TGTGCCAGCAGCGCCCGAGGGACAGTCAATCAGCCCCAGCATTTT.

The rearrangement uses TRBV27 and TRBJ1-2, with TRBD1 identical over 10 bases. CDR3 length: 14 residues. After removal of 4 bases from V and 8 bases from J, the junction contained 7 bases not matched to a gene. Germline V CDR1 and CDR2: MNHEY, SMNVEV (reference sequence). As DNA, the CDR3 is TGTGCCAGCAGTTCCGACAGGGGGCGGCGGGGCTACACCTTC. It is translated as CASSSDRGRRGYTF.

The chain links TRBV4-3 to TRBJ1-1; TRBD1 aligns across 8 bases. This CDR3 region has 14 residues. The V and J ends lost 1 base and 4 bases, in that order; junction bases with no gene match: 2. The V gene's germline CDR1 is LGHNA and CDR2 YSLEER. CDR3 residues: CASSQAGGSTEAFF. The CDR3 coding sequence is TGCGCCAGCAGCCAAGCAGGGGGCAGCACTGAAGCTTTCTTT.

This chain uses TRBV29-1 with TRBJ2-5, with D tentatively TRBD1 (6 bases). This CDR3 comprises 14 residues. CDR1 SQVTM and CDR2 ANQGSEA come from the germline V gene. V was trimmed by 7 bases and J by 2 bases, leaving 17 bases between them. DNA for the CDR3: TGCAGCGGTCTGGCAGGGGAAGTACAAGAGACCCAGTACTTC. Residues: CSGLAGEVQETQYF.